The T cell receptor beta chain under discussion was sequenced for a study of neurological immune-mediated disorders. Each TCR transcript was tagged with a 10-nucleotide random UMI during 5'RACE. TCRdb independently ran MiXCR on the 5' RACE reads; one entry per CDR3 protein. The data show about 45,000 distinct CDR3 sequences, approximately 13% seen once. Time point defined: longitudinal time-point 3. CDR3 length: 14 amino acids. Germline loops: CDR1 GTSNPN, CDR2 SVGIG (reference sequence). V shed 1 base and J shed 4 bases, with 13 bases lying between them. The TCR originated in a man aged 25-40 years in good health. Sequencing was performed on PBMCs. This chain uses TRBV30 with TRBJ2-5, with D possibly TRBD2 on 6 matching bases. The DNA of the CDR3 is TGTGCCTGGAGTGCGACCCAGGGAGGAGAGACCCAGTACTTC. Its protein product is CAWSATQGGETQYF.